This T cell receptor beta chain was recovered during a study of cytomegalovirus exposure and HLA in healthy donors. General study results and limits: Later analysis found that TCR beta chains associated with HLA were more clonally expanded than other, equally common chains. As a later analysis showed, a missense DCLRE1C variant was linked to trimming of TCR beta V- and J-genes. Analyses of presence/absence relied on an assumption of roughly uniform sequencing depth across donors. It was reportedly the case that the classifier diagnosed cytomegalovirus status with high specificity and sensitivity.

Points on this clone: Its specificity is unknown.

J lost 4 bases, V lost 1 base, and 0 bases had no gene match. The CDR3 spans 13 residues. Germline CDR1 and CDR2: SGHVS and FQNEAQ. In the PCR, 60 Vbeta and 13 Jbeta primers were used. Using immunoSEQ multiplex PCR, the repertoire was profiled, and TCRdb retains in-frame clones only, with some absent. The repertoire has 80,000 or so clones, under 80% of them found once; the top ten carry 4.9%. The sequenced material came from PBMCs. The chain recombines TRBV7-8 with TRBJ2-5, with 7 bases that match TRBD1. This clonotype originated in a man between 60 and 70 years old in good health and CMV-seropositive. Written as DNA, the CDR3 is TGTGCCAGCAGCTTAGACAGGGGAGAGACCCAGTACTTC. The encoded protein is CASSLDRGETQYF.